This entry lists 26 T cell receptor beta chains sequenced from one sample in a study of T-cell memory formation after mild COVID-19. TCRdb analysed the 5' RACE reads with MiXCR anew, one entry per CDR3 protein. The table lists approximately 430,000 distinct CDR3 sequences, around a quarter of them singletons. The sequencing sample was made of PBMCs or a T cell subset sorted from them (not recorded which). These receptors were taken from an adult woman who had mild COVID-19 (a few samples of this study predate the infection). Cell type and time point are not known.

Here the CDR3 reads CASSRSGYQPQHF. The CDR3 coding sequence is TGTGCCAGCAGCAGATCAGGGTATCAGCCCCAGCATTTT. The genes are TRBV7-2 and TRBJ1-5, with D perhaps matching TRBD1 (5 bases). Trimming removed 5 bases from V and 5 bases from J, with 10 bases in between. This CDR3 region has 13 residues. CDR1 SGHTA and CDR2 FQGNSA come from the germline V gene.

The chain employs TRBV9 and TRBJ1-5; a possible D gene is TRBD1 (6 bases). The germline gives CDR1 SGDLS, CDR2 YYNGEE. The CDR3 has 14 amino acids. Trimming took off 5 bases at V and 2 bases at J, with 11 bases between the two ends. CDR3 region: CASSAGVGNQPQHF. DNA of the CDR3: TGTGCCAGCAGTGCAGGGGTCGGCAATCAGCCCCAGCATTTT.

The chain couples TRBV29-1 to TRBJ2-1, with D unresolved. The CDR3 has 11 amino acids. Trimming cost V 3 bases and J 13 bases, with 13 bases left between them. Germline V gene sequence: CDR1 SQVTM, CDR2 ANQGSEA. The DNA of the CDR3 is TGCAGCGTTGAGGCCGAGCTAGTTCAGTTCTTC. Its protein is CSVEAELVQFF.

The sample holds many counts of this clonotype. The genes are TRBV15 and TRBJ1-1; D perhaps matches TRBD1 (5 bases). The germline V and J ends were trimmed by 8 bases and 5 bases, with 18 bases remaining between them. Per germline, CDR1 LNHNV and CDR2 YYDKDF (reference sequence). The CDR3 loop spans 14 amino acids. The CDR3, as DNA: TGTGCCACCGCCTTGGATGAGGGGAGGACTGAAGCTTTCTTT. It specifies CATALDEGRTEAFF.

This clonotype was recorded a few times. The CDR3 sequence: CASSQESAETQYF. CDR3 sequence (DNA): TGTGCCAGCAGCCAAGAATCAGCCGAGACCCAGTACTTC. The chain couples TRBV4-2 to TRBJ2-5; no firm D call. CDR1 is LGHNA and CDR2 is YNFKEQ in the germline V gene. The CDR3 is 13 amino acids. V was clipped by 0 bases and J by 5 bases, with 7 bases between them.

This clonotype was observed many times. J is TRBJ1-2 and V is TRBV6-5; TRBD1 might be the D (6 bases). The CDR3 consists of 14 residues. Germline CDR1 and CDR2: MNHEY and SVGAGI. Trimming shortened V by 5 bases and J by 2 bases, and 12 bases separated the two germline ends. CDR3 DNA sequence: TGTGCCAGCAGTCGAAACAGGGCCAACTATGGCTACACCTTC. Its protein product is CASSRNRANYGYTF.

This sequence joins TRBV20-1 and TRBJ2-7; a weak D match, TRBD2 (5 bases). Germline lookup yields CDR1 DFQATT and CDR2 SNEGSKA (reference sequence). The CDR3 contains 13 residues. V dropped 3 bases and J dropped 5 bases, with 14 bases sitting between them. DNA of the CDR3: TGCAGTGCTAGCCCCGGGATTCAAGACGAGCAGTACTTC. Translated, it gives CSASPGIQDEQYF.

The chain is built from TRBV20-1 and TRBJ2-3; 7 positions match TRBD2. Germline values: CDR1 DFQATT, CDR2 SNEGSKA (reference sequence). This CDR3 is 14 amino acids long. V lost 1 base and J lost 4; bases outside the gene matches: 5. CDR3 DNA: TGCAGTGCTAGAGGGTCGGGGGGTCCAGATACGCAGTATTTT. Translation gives CSARGSGGPDTQYF.

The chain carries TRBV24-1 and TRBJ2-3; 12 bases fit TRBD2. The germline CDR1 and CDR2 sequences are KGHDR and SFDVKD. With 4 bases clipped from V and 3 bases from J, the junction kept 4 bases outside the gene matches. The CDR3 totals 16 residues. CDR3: CATSETGLAGTDTQYF. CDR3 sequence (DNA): TGTGCCACCAGTGAAACCGGACTAGCGGGAACAGATACGCAGTATTTT.

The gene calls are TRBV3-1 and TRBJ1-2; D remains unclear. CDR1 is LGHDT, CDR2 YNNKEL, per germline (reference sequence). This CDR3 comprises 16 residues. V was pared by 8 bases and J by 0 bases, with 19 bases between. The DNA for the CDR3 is TGTGCCAGCCGAGGTTACATGCCCCCGTCTAACTATGGCTACACCTTC. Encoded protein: CASRGYMPPSNYGYTF.

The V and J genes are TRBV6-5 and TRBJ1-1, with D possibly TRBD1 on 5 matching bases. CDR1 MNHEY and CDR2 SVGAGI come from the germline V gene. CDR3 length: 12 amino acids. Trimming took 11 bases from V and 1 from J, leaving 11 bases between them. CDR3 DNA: TGTGCCTGCCGCGGGGGGAACACTGAAGCTTTCTTT. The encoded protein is CACRGGNTEAFF.

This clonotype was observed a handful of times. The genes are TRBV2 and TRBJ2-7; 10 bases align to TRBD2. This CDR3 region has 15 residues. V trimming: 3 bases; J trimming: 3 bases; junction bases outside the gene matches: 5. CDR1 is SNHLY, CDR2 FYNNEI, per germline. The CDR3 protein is CASSDPAGGYYEQYF. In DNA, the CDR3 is TGTGCCAGCAGTGACCCAGCGGGAGGGTACTACGAGCAGTACTTC. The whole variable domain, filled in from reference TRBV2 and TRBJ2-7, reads EPEVTQTPSHQVTQMGQEVILRCVPISNHLYFYWYRQILGQKVEFLVSFYNNEISEKSEIFDDQFSVERPDGSNFTLKIRSTKLEDSAMYFCASSDPAGGYYEQYFGPGTRLTVT.

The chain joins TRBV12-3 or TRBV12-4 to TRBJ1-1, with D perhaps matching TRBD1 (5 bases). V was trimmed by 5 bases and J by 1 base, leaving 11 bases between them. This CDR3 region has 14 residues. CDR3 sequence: CASSAWGKNTEAFF. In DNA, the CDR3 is TGTGCCAGCAGTGCTTGGGGGAAGAACACTGAAGCTTTCTTT.

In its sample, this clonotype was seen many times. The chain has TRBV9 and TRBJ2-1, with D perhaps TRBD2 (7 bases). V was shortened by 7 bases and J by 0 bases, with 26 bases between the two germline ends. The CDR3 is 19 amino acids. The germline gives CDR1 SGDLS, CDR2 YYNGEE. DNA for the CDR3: TGTGCCAGCTCCAAAGGGGGAGGGGGGCACAGGAGCTCCTACAATGAGCAGTTCTTC. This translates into CASSKGGGGHRSSYNEQFF.

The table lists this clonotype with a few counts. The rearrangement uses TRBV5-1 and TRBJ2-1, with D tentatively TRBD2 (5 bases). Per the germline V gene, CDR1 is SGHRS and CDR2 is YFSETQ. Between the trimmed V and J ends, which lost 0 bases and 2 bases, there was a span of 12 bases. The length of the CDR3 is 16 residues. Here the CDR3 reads CASSLVAGGPYNEQFF. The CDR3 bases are TGCGCCAGCAGCTTGGTGGCAGGAGGTCCCTACAATGAGCAGTTCTTC.

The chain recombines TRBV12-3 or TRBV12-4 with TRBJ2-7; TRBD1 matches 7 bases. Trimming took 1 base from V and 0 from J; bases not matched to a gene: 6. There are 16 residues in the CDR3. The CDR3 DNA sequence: TGTGCCAGCAGTTTAGAGGGACAGCTGAGCTCCTACGAGCAGTACTTC. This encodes CASSLEGQLSSYEQYF.

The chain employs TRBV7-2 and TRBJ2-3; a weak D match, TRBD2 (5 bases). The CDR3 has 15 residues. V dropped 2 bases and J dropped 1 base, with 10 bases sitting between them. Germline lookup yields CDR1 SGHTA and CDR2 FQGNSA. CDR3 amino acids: CASSLQAAGTDTQYF. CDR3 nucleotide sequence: TGTGCCAGCAGCTTACAAGCGGCTGGCACAGATACGCAGTATTTT.

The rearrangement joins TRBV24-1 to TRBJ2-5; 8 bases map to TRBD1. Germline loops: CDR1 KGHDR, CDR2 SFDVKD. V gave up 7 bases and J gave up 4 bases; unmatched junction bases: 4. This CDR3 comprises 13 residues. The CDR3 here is CATSRQGLETQYF. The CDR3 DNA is TGTGCCACCAGCCGACAGGGGTTAGAGACCCAGTACTTC.

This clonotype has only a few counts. CDR3 region: CATSDFSETQYF. CDR3 bases: TGTGCCACCAGTGATTTTTCCGAGACCCAGTACTTC. The rearrangement uses TRBV24-1 and TRBJ2-5; D is undetermined. Deletions cut 1 base from V and 5 bases from J, with 4 bases between. The CDR3 loop spans 12 amino acids. Germline loops: CDR1 KGHDR, CDR2 SFDVKD.

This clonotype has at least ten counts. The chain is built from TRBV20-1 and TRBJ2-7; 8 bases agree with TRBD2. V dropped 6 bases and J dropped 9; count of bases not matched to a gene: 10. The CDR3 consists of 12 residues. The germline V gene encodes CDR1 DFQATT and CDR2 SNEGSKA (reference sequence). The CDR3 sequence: CSAPGAGVGQYF. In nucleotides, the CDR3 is TGCAGTGCCCCGGGAGCGGGGGTGGGGCAGTACTTC.

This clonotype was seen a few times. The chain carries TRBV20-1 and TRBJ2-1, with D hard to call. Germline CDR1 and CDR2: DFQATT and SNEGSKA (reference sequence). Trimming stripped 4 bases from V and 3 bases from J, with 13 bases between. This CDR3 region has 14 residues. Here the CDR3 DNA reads TGCAGTGCTACCCCGGGTGGGATCTACAATGAGCAGTTCTTC. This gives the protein CSATPGGIYNEQFF.

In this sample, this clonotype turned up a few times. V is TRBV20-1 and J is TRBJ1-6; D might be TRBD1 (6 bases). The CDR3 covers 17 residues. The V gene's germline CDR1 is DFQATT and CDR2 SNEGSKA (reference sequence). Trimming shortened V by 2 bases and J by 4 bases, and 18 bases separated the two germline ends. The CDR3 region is CSARPGGGALYNSPLHF. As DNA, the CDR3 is TGCAGTGCTAGACCCGGGGGGGGCGCGTTGTATAATTCACCCCTCCACTTT.

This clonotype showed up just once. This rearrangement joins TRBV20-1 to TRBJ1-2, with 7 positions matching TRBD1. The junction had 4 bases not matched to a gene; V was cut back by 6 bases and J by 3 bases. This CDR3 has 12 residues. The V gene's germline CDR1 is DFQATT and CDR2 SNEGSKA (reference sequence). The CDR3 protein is CSAGTVDYGYTF. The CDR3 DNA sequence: TGCAGTGCAGGGACAGTAGACTATGGCTACACCTTC.

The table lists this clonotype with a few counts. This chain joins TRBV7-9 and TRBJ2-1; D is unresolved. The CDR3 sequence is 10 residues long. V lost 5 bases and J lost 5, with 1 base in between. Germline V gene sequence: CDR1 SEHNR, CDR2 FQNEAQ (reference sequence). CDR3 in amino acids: CASSHNEQFF. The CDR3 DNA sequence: TGTGCCAGCAGCCACAATGAGCAGTTCTTC.

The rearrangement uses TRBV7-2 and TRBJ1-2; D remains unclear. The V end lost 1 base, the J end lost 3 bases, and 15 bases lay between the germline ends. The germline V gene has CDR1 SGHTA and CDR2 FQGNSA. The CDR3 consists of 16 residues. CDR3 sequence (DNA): TGTGCCAGCAGCTTAGGGAGACGACCCCTAGACTATGGCTACACCTTC. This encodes CASSLGRRPLDYGYTF. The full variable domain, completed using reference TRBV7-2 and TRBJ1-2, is GAGVSQSPSNKVTEKGKDVELRCDPISGHTALYWYRQSLGQGLEFLIYFQGNSAPDKSGLPSDRFSAERTGGSVSTLTIQRTQQEDSAVYLCASSLGRRPLDYGYTFGSGTRLTVV.

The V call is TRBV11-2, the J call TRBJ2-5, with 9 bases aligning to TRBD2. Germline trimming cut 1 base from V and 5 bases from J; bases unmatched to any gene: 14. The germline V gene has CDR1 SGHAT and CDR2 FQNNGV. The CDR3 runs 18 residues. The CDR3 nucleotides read TGTGCCAGCAGCTTAGGCACGGGGGGAACTAGCGGGCTTGAGACCCAGTACTTC. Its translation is CASSLGTGGTSGLETQYF.